These 9 T cell receptor beta chains were sequenced from one sample in a study of blood T cell repertoires in COVID-19. Produced via immunoSEQ multiplex PCR; TCRdb's table is partial and in-frame only. This sample has under 450,000 clones, with around 83% found just once. Source material: PBMCs or T cells enriched from blood (not recorded which). Receptor source: a woman between 50 and 59 years old who had recovered from COVID-19.

The chain is built from TRBV30 and TRBJ2-1; 7 bases map to TRBD2. J was trimmed by 0 bases and V by 3 bases; bases with no gene match: 2. Germline CDR1 reads GTSNPN; CDR2 reads SVGIG (reference sequence). This CDR3 is built from 14 residues. CDR3 nucleotides: TGTGCCTGGAGGCGCGGGAGCTCCTACAATGAGCAGTTCTTC. It specifies CAWRRGSSYNEQFF.

The V and J genes are TRBV5-5 and TRBJ1-2, with 7 bases fitting TRBD1. The junction had 11 bases not matched to a gene; V was cut back by 4 bases and J by 5 bases. CDR1 SGHKS and CDR2 YYEKEE come from the germline V gene (reference sequence). The CDR3 totals 15 residues. CDR3 bases: TGTGCCAGCAGCCCCGGATCAACAGGGGAGTATGGCTACACCTTC. Protein product: CASSPGSTGEYGYTF.

The gene calls are TRBV30 and TRBJ2-5, with D possibly being TRBD1 (5 bases). Trimming pared 1 base from V and 2 bases from J, leaving 8 bases between. The CDR3 totals 13 residues. Germline V gene sequence: CDR1 GTSNPN, CDR2 SVGIG (reference sequence). The CDR3 here is CAWSAGFQETQYF. CDR3 DNA sequence: TGTGCCTGGAGTGCAGGGTTTCAAGAGACCCAGTACTTC.

This chain connects TRBV5-5 to TRBJ1-1; D gene unclear. The germline V and J ends were trimmed by 1 base and 5 bases, with 12 bases remaining between them. The CDR3 runs to 14 residues. In germline, CDR1 is SGHKS, CDR2 YYEKEE (reference sequence). CDR3 sequence reads: CASSLSPSKTEAFF. The CDR3 DNA sequence: TGTGCCAGCAGCTTGAGTCCAAGCAAGACTGAAGCTTTCTTT.

The chain employs TRBV2 and TRBJ1-2, with 9 nucleotides matching TRBD1. J gave up 2 bases and V 5 bases, and 6 bases lay outside the gene matches. CDR3 length equals 15 residues. Germline assignment: CDR1 SNHLY and CDR2 FYNNEI. CDR3 sequence reads: CASSLDRGYNYGYTF. Here the CDR3 DNA reads TGTGCCAGCAGTCTGGACAGGGGATACAACTATGGCTACACCTTC.

The rearrangement uses TRBV6-5 and TRBJ1-2; D perhaps matches TRBD1 (6 bases). Germline-derived CDR1 and CDR2 are MNHEY and SVGAGI. The V gene lost 8 bases and the J gene lost 5 bases, with 18 bases spanning the gap. This CDR3 is 14 amino acids long. CDR3 in DNA: TGTGCCAGCCGCTTGAGGGACACGAATTATGGCTACACCTTC. As protein: CASRLRDTNYGYTF.

The rearrangement joins TRBV5-5 to TRBJ1-5; D possibly corresponds to TRBD1 (6 bases). Trimming took off 4 bases at V and 5 bases at J, with 19 bases between the two ends. CDR3 length: 16 residues. Germline lookup yields CDR1 SGHKS and CDR2 YYEKEE (reference sequence). The CDR3 DNA is TGTGCCAGCAGCCCGACCGGGACAATAGTTTATCAGCCCCAGCATTTT. Its translation: CASSPTGTIVYQPQHF.

The chain is built from TRBV27 and TRBJ1-1; TRBD1 is a possible D gene (6 bases). The germline V gene has CDR1 MNHEY and CDR2 SMNVEV (reference sequence). There are 14 residues in the CDR3. V lost 3 bases, J lost 5 bases, and 13 bases lay in between. CDR3 residues: CASSLQGRDTEAFF. Here the CDR3 DNA reads TGTGCCAGCAGTTTGCAGGGGAGGGATACTGAAGCTTTCTTT.

The genes are TRBV5-1 and TRBJ2-1, with D possibly TRBD1 on 8 matching bases. CDR1 SGHRS and CDR2 YFSETQ come from the germline V gene. Deletions cut 4 bases from V and 3 bases from J, with 14 bases between. CDR3 length: 15 residues. The CDR3 sequence is CASSRGGQDYNEQFF. The CDR3 bases are TGCGCCAGCAGCCGCGGGGGACAGGACTACAATGAGCAGTTCTTC. Based on the CDR3 plus reference TRBV5-1 and TRBJ2-1, the full variable domain is KAGVTQTPRYLIKTRGQQVTLSCSPISGHRSVSWYQQTPGQGLQFLFEYFSETQRNKGNFPGRFSGRQFSNSRSEMNVSTLELGDSALYLCASSRGGQDYNEQFFGPGTRLTVL.